This T cell receptor beta chain was sequenced during a study of regulatory T cells in long-lasting Graves disease. Time point reported: newly diagnosed GD, antithyroid drugs for less than 3 months. Making the TCR library involved RNA that had been extracted from PBMCs. The CDR3 has 13 residues. CDR1 LGHDT and CDR2 YNNKEL come from the germline V gene (reference sequence). With 4 bases removed from V and 8 bases from J, the gap between germline ends came to 14 bases. Sequencing libraries for TCR beta were prepared with iRepertoire HTBI primers and Arm-PCR of CDR3 regions. TCRdb re-called the multiplex PCR reads through MiXCR, storing one row per CDR3 protein. Of 550,000 to 700,000 distinct CDR3 sequences detected, about 16% appear once; the ten largest clones hold about 11%. These data were likewise used in another study, on T cells in Graves' hyperthyroidism and ophthalmopathy. This second study notes: First-round RT-PCR with HTBI primers amplified the TCR CDR3 region.

The input for sequencing was peripheral blood mononuclear cells (PBMCs), taken at new diagnosis, from a patient treated with antithyroid drugs. The chain carries TRBV3-1 and TRBJ1-1; D may be TRBD1 (6 bases). The clonotype was recovered from a man aged 18 to 29 with Graves disease. CDR3 sequence: CASSPTGRREAFF. The CDR3 DNA sequence: TGTGCCAGCAGCCCGACAGGCCGGCGAGAAGCTTTCTTT.